What follows describes a single TCR beta chain. Its cognate antigen is unknown. The CDR3 extends over 16 amino acids. J gave up 6 bases and V 0 bases, and 8 bases lay outside the gene matches. In germline, CDR1 is SGHDT, CDR2 YYEEEE. Extraction of RNA preceded its reverse transcription into cDNA, which served as the sequencing template. TCRdb's copy holds only in-frame clones and misses some; the assay was immunoSEQ multiplex PCR. This table holds 130,000 to 150,000 clones, 65% to 90% found once. The treatment here: oral pan-JAK inhibitor, 5-10 mg twice daily. Starting from PBMCs, sorting isolated CD4+ and CD8+ T cells. The record originates from a study of CD8+ T cells in alopecia areata. Study observations and caveats: Scalp clonality, along with expanded CD8+ clones among the top 100, was significantly decreased by tofacitinib. TCR sharing was clearer in mice than between patients, perhaps partly owing to patient HLA diversity. Clonality was higher in lesional than normal scalp, especially in alopecia totalis/universalis.

The V call is TRBV5-6, the J call TRBJ2-2; TRBD2 matches at 7 bases. The TCR originated in a human donor with alopecia areata. The sequencing here drew on CD8+ T cells sorted from blood, taken at week 4, from a patient treated with tofacitinib. The CDR3 DNA reads TGTGCCAGCAGCTTGGCCCGAGCGGGGTACGCCGGGGAGCTGTTTTTT. This gives the protein CASSLARAGYAGELFF. Variable domain in full (rest from reference TRBV5-6 and TRBJ2-2): DAGVTQSPTHLIKTRGQQVTLRCSPKSGHDTVSWYQQALGQGPQFIFQYYEEEERQRGNFPDRFSGHQFPNYSSELNVNALLLGDSALYLCASSLARAGYAGELFFGEGSRLTVL.